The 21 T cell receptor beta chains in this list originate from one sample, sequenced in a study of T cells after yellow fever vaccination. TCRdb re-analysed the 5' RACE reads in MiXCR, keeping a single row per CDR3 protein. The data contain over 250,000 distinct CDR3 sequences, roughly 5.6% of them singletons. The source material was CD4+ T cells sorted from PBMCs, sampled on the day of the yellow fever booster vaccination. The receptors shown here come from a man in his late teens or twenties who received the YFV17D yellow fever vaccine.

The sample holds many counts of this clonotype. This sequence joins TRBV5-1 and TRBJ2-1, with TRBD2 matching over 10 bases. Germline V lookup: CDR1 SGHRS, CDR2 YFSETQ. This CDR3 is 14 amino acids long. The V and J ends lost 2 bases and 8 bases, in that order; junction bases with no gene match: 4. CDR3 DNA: TGCGCCAGCAGCTTTGGACTAGCGGAGGATGAGCAGTTCTTC. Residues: CASSFGLAEDEQFF.

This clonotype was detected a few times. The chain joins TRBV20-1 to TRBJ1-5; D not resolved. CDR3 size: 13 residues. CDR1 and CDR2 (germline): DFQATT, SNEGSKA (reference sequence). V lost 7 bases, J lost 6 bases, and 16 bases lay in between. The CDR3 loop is CSVVERLGQPQHF. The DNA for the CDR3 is TGCAGTGTTGTAGAGCGACTGGGTCAGCCCCAGCATTTT.

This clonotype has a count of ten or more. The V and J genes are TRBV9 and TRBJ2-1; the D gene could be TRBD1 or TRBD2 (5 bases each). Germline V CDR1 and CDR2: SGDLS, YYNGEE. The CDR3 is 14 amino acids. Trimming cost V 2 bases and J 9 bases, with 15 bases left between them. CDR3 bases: TGTGCCAGCAGCGTGGGACGGGGCTGGGTTGAGCAGTTCTTC. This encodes CASSVGRGWVEQFF.

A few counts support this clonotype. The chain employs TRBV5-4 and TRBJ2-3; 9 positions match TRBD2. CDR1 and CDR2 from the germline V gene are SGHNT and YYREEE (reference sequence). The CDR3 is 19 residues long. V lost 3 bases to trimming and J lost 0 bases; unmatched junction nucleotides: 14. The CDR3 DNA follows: TGTGCCAGCAGCTCGGGGCGGCTAGCGGGGATCTATAGCACAGATACGCAGTATTTT. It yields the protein CASSSGRLAGIYSTDTQYF. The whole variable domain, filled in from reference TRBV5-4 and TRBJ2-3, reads ETGVTQSPTHLIKTRGQQVTLRCSSQSGHNTVSWYQQALGQGPQFIFQYYREEENGRGNFPPRFSGLQFPNYSSELNVNALELDDSALYLCASSSGRLAGIYSTDTQYFGPGTRLTVL.

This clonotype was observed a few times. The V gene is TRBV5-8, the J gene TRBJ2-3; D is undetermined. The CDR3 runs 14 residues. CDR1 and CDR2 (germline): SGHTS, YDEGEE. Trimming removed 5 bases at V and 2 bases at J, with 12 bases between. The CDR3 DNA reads TGTGCCAGCAGTTACGATACTTTCACAGATACGCAGTATTTT. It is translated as CASSYDTFTDTQYF.

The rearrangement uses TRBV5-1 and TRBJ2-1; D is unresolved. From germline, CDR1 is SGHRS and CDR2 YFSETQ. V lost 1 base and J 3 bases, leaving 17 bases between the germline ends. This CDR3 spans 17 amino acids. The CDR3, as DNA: TGCGCCAGCAGCTTGATCGCCCCTCAGAGGCTCTACAATGAGCAGTTCTTC. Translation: CASSLIAPQRLYNEQFF.

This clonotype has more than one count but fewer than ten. The DNA for the CDR3 is TGCGCCAGCAGCTTGGACCTTTACAATGAGCAGTTCTTC. It codes for CASSLDLYNEQFF. This chain connects TRBV5-1 to TRBJ2-1; D unclear. Germline CDR1 reads SGHRS; CDR2 reads YFSETQ. CDR3 length: 13 amino acids. V was shortened by 0 bases and J by 4 bases, with 5 bases between the two germline ends.

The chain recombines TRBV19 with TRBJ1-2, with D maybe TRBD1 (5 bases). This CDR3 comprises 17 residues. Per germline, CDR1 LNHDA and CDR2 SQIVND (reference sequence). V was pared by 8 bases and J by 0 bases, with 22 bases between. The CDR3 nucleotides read TGTGCCAGTTTGGGGCAAAGGTCCAGAATAGCTAACTATGGCTACACCTTC. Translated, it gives CASLGQRSRIANYGYTF.

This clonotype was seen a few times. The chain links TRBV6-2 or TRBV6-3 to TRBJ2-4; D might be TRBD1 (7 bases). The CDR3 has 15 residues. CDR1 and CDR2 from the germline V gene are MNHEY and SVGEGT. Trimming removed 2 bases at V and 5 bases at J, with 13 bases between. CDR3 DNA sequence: TGTGCCAGCAGTTACGGGGGGACAGCTCAAAACATTCAGTACTTC. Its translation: CASSYGGTAQNIQYF.

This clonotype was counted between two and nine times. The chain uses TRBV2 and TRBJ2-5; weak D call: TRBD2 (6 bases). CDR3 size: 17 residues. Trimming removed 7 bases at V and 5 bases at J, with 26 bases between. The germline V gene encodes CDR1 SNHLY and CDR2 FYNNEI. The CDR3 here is CASMVGRRGRDLETQYF. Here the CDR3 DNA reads TGTGCCAGCATGGTCGGCCGGAGGGGCAGGGATTTGGAGACCCAGTACTTC.

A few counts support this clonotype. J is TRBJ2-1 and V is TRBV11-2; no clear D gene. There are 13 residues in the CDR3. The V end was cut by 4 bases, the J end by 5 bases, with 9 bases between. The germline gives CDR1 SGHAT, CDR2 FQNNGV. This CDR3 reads CASSYLVDNEQFF. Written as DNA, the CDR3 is TGTGCCAGCAGCTACCTGGTCGACAATGAGCAGTTCTTC.

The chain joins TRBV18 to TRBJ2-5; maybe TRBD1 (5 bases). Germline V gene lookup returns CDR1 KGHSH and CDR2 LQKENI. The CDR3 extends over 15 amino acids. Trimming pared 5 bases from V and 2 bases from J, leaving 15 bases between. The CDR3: CASSALGAAQETQYF. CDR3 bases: TGTGCCAGCTCAGCTCTTGGGGCGGCTCAAGAGACCCAGTACTTC.

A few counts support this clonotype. The CDR3: CSARGTSGADTQYF. The CDR3 DNA reads TGCAGTGCGCGAGGCACTAGCGGGGCAGATACGCAGTATTTT. The genes are TRBV20-1 and TRBJ2-3; the match to TRBD2 covers 10 bases. This CDR3 spans 14 amino acids. The germline gives CDR1 DFQATT, CDR2 SNEGSKA (reference sequence). V gave up 6 bases and J gave up 4 bases; unmatched junction bases: 7.

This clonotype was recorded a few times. CDR3 nucleotides: TGCGCCAGCAGCTTGACCGGGAGCTCTGGGGCCAACGTCCTGACTTTC. This gives the protein CASSLTGSSGANVLTF. The gene calls are TRBV5-1 and TRBJ2-6; a weak D match, TRBD2 (6 bases). The CDR3 length is 16 residues. V lost 1 base, J lost 0 bases, and 8 bases lay in between. Germline V gene data show CDR1 as SGHRS and CDR2 as YFSETQ.

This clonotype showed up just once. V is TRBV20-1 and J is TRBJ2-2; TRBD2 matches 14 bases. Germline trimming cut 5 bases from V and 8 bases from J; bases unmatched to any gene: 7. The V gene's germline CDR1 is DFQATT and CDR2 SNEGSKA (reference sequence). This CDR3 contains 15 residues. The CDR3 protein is CSAGRLAGGQGELFF. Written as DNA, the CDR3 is TGCAGTGCTGGGCGACTAGCGGGGGGGCAGGGGGAGCTGTTTTTT.

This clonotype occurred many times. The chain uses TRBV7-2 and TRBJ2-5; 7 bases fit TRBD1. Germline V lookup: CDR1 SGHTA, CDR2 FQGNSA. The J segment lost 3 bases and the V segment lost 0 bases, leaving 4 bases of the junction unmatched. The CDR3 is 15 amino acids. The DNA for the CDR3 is TGTGCCAGCAGCTTAGCCACCACAGGGGAAGAGACCCAGTACTTC. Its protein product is CASSLATTGEETQYF.

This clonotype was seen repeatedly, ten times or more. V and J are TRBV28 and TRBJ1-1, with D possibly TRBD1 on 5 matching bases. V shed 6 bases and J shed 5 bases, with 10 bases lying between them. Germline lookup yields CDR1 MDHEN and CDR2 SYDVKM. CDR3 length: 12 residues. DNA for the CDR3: TGTGCCAGCAGGGGGCTGGTAACTGAAGCTTTCTTT. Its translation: CASRGLVTEAFF.

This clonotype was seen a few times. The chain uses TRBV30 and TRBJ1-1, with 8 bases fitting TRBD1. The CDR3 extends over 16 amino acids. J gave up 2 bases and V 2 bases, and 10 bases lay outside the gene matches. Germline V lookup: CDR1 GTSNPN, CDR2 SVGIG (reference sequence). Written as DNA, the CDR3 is TGTGCCTGGAGTCCCCCGGGACAGGTCTTCAACACTGAAGCTTTCTTT. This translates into CAWSPPGQVFNTEAFF. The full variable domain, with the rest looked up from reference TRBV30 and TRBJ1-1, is SQTIHQWPATLVQPVGSPLSLECTVEGTSNPNLYWYRQAAGRGLQLLFYSVGIGQISSEVPQNLSASRPQDRQFILSSKKLLLSDSGFYLCAWSPPGQVFNTEAFFGQGTRLTVV.

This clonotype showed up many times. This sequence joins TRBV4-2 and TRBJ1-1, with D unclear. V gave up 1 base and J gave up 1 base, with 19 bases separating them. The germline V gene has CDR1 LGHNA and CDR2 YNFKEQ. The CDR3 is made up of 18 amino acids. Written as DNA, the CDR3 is TGTGCCAGCAGCCAAGTAACGGTATCGCACATAAAGAACACTGAAGCTTTCTTT. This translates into CASSQVTVSHIKNTEAFF.

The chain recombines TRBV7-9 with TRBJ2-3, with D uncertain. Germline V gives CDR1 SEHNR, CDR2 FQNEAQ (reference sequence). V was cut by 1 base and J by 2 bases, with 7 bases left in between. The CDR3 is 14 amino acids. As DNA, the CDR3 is TGTGCCAGCAGCTTAGACCACTCCACAGATACGCAGTATTTT. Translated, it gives CASSLDHSTDTQYF.

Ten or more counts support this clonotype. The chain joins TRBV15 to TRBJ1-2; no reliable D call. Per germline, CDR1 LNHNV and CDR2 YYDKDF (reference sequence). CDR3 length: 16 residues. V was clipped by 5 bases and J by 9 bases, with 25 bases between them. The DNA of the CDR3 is TGTGCCACCAGCGCCCGGGGAGAACAGATCCTAAGGAGCTACACCTTC. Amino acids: CATSARGEQILRSYTF.